This entry lists 20 T cell receptor beta chains sequenced from one sample in a study of blood T cell repertoires in COVID-19. The table came from immunoSEQ multiplex PCR; TCRdb's copy has only in-frame clones and leaves some out. The sample has fewer than 150,000 clones; roughly 87% are singletons. Sequenced: peripheral blood. These receptors were taken from a human donor in a cohort sampled during active COVID-19.

The gene calls are TRBV9 and TRBJ1-4; TRBD1 aligns across 12 bases. In germline, CDR1 is SGDLS, CDR2 YYNGEE. This CDR3 comprises 13 residues. V trimming: 5 bases; J trimming: 9 bases; junction bases outside the gene matches: 2. CDR3 in DNA: TGTGCCAGCAGTCGGGACAGGGGGCAAAAACTGTTTTTT. Residues: CASSRDRGQKLFF.

In this sample, this clone turned up once. The CDR3 DNA follows: TGTGCCAGAAGCTTGCCCCACAGGGGCCAGAACACCGGGGAGCTGTTTTTT. This codes for CARSLPHRGQNTGELFF. The rearrangement joins TRBV5-3 to TRBJ2-2, with TRBD1 matching over 7 bases. TRBV5-3 is marked as an open reading frame, function uncertain. The J segment lost 1 base and the V segment lost 1 base, leaving 7 bases of the junction unmatched. The CDR3 contains 17 residues.

The chain links TRBV11-2 to TRBJ1-5; D ambiguous. The CDR3 totals 15 residues. Germline V CDR1 and CDR2: SGHAT, FQNNGV. Trimming shortened V by 4 bases and J by 6 bases, and 16 bases separated the two germline ends. CDR3 DNA sequence: TGTGCCAGCAGCTGGAGCGGAAGTTCAGGTCAGCCCCAGCATTTT. It is translated as CASSWSGSSGQPQHF.

The J gene is TRBJ1-6, the V gene TRBV6-5, with D hard to call. V lost 3 bases, J lost 4 bases, and 10 bases lay in between. Germline lookup yields CDR1 MNHEY and CDR2 SVGAGI. The CDR3 contains 15 residues. The CDR3 DNA reads TGTGCCAGCAGTTATACAGCCTCTTATAATTCACCCCTCCACTTT. This translates into CASSYTASYNSPLHF.

J is TRBJ1-1 and V is TRBV3-1 (or the pseudogene TRBV3-2), with TRBD1 matching 9 bases. The trim removed 7 bases at V and 4 bases at J, leaving 10 bases unmatched. CDR1 and CDR2 from the germline V gene are LGHDT and YNNKEL (reference sequence). The CDR3 spans 15 residues. As DNA, the CDR3 is TGTGCCAGCAACTACCGACAGGGGGGGGGCACTGAAGCTTTCTTT. Its protein is CASNYRQGGGTEAFF.

The J gene is TRBJ2-1, the V gene TRBV19; a possible D gene is TRBD1 (6 bases). The V end lost 4 bases, the J end lost 1 base, and 11 bases lay between the germline ends. The germline V gene encodes CDR1 LNHDA and CDR2 SQIVND (reference sequence). The CDR3 runs 15 residues. The CDR3 protein is CASSKGGRSYNEQFF. CDR3 nucleotides: TGTGCCAGTAGTAAAGGGGGTCGGTCCTACAATGAGCAGTTCTTC. Combining the CDR3 with reference TRBV19 and TRBJ2-1 gives the whole variable domain DGGITQSPKYLFRKEGQNVTLSCEQNLNHDAMYWYRQDPGQGLRLIYYSQIVNDFQKGDIAEGYSVSREKKESFPLTVTSAQKNPTAFYLCASSKGGRSYNEQFFGPGTRLTVL.

The DNA for the CDR3 is TGTGCCAGCAGCGCGGGACTAGCGGGAGACCCCATCACAGATACGCAGTATTTT. Its protein product is CASSAGLAGDPITDTQYF. V gene TRBV5-6 combines with J gene TRBJ2-3, with 14 bases identical to TRBD2. V was pared by 4 bases and J by 2 bases, with 9 bases of the junction left unmatched. Germline CDR1 reads SGHDT; CDR2 reads YYEEEE. CDR3 size: 18 residues.

The chain has TRBV5-8 and TRBJ2-3; TRBD1 matches at 11 bases. The CDR3 is made up of 17 amino acids. With 5 bases clipped from V and 4 bases from J, the junction kept 12 bases outside the gene matches. The germline V gene has CDR1 SGHTS and CDR2 YDEGEE. Written as DNA, the CDR3 is TGTGCCAGCAGTTACGCTCCGGGACAGGGGGTCGCAGATACGCAGTATTTT. This gives the protein CASSYAPGQGVADTQYF.

The chain uses TRBV5-5 and TRBJ1-5; 8 bases match TRBD1. The CDR3 loop spans 13 amino acids. J gave up 11 bases and V 3 bases, and 7 bases lay outside the gene matches. Looked up from germline, CDR1 is SGHKS and CDR2 is YYEKEE (reference sequence). The CDR3 protein is CASSSGQGLSQHF. The CDR3 DNA reads as TGTGCCAGCAGCTCCGGACAGGGTTTGTCCCAGCATTTT.

The chain is built from TRBV20-1 and TRBJ1-2; 7 bases agree with TRBD1. This CDR3 is built from 13 residues. Trimming took 3 bases from V and 6 from J; bases not matched to a gene: 7. Germline lookup yields CDR1 DFQATT and CDR2 SNEGSKA (reference sequence). The CDR3 region is CSASKIGGNGYTF. As DNA, the CDR3 is TGCAGTGCTAGTAAGATAGGGGGCAATGGCTACACCTTC.

The V gene is TRBV9, the J gene TRBJ1-4; 11 nucleotides align to TRBD1. The V gene's germline CDR1 is SGDLS and CDR2 YYNGEE. V shed 3 bases, J shed 8 bases, and the junction held 9 bases outside the gene matches. CDR3 length: 16 residues. In nucleotides, the CDR3 is TGTGCCAGCAGCGCCGGCAGGACAGGGGGCCGAGAAAAACTGTTTTTT. It encodes CASSAGRTGGREKLFF.

The CDR3 coding sequence is TGTGCCAGTAGTAGGCAGGGAGGAATTGGGCAGCCCCAGCATTTT. Residues: CASSRQGGIGQPQHF. The chain links TRBV19 to TRBJ1-5; D perhaps matches TRBD1 (5 bases). The germline V and J ends were trimmed by 4 bases and 7 bases, with 17 bases remaining between them. Per germline, CDR1 LNHDA and CDR2 SQIVND (reference sequence). The CDR3 loop spans 15 amino acids.

The rearrangement links TRBV6-1 to TRBJ1-2, with D possibly TRBD1 on 5 matching bases. The length of the CDR3 is 14 residues. CDR1 is MNHNS, CDR2 SASEGT, per germline. Trimming pared 5 bases from V and 1 base from J, leaving 11 bases between. CDR3 in DNA: TGTGCCAGCAGTTATCTTGACAGTAACTATGGCTACACCTTC. This sequence encodes CASSYLDSNYGYTF.

The rearrangement joins TRBV24-1 to TRBJ1-5; 8 positions match TRBD1. Germline V lookup: CDR1 KGHDR, CDR2 SFDVKD. The CDR3 extends over 13 amino acids. J lost 7 bases, V lost 9 bases, and 7 bases had no gene match. CDR3 in amino acids: CATSGQGNQPQHF. As DNA, the CDR3 is TGTGCCACCTCTGGACAGGGAAACCAGCCCCAGCATTTT.

V and J are TRBV7-9 and TRBJ2-1; perhaps TRBD1 as D (5 bases). The CDR3 sequence is 16 residues long. Germline V gene lookup returns CDR1 SEHNR and CDR2 FQNEAQ (reference sequence). Trimming took 1 base from V and 0 from J, leaving 10 bases between them. This CDR3 reads CASSLVPQGSYNEQFF. CDR3 sequence (DNA): TGTGCCAGCAGCTTAGTTCCGCAGGGCTCCTACAATGAGCAGTTCTTC.

The chain joins TRBV2 to TRBJ1-2, with TRBD1 matching over 7 bases. Germline loops: CDR1 SNHLY, CDR2 FYNNEI. V was clipped by 9 bases and J by 5 bases; unmatched bases: 12. The CDR3 runs 14 residues. The CDR3 DNA is TGTGCCAGGACCATCGGGACAGTGGTTTATGGCTACACCTTC. Amino acids: CARTIGTVVYGYTF.

The V gene is TRBV4-1, the J gene TRBJ2-3, with TRBD1 identical over 8 bases. Germline CDR1 MGHRA, CDR2 YSYEKL. CDR3 length: 16 amino acids. With V trimmed by 0 bases and J by 6 bases, 8 bases remained unmatched. CDR3 in amino acids: CASSQDTAGGPDTQYF. CDR3 sequence (DNA): TGCGCCAGCAGCCAAGATACAGCAGGGGGCCCCGATACGCAGTATTTT.

The rearrangement uses TRBV5-1 and TRBJ2-1, with 11 bases that match TRBD2. Losses at the gene ends were 3 bases for V and 0 bases for J; bases not matched to a gene: 5. The CDR3 extends over 17 amino acids. CDR1 and CDR2 (germline): SGHRS, YFSETQ. DNA for the CDR3: TGCGCCAGCAGCTCGGGACTAGCGGCCAACTCCTACAATGAGCAGTTCTTC. Its translation: CASSSGLAANSYNEQFF.

This sequence joins TRBV3-1 (or the pseudogene TRBV3-2) and TRBJ2-6; no definite D call. CDR3 length: 18 amino acids. Per germline, CDR1 LGHDT and CDR2 YNNKEL (reference sequence). V was shortened by 1 base and J by 0 bases, with 13 bases between the two germline ends. In DNA, the CDR3 is TGTGCCAGCAGCCAAGGATTAGGAGTCCCCTCTGGGGCCAACGTCCTGACTTTC. Translating gives CASSQGLGVPSGANVLTF.

V and J are TRBV25-1 and TRBJ2-1, with a tentative D call TRBD2 (5 bases). With 1 base removed from V and 4 bases from J, the gap between germline ends came to 14 bases. Germline loops: CDR1 MGHDK, CDR2 SYGVNS. The CDR3 contains 16 residues. The CDR3 DNA sequence: TGTGCCAGCAGTGAATCGAACGGGGTACTTTACAATGAGCAGTTCTTC. Translating gives CASSESNGVLYNEQFF.